The 29 T cell receptor beta chains reported below all come from one sample, sequenced in a study of cytomegalovirus exposure and HLA in healthy donors. TCRdb's table, derived via immunoSEQ multiplex PCR, lists solely in-frame clones and lacks some. In the table there are about 160,000 clones, about nine tenths of which are singletons. The sequenced sample was PBMCs. Receptors originate from a woman younger than 30 in good health and CMV-seropositive.

The genes are TRBV29-1 and TRBJ2-7, with a possible D match to TRBD1 (6 bases). Per germline, CDR1 SQVTM and CDR2 ANQGSEA. There are 15 residues in the CDR3. V shed 1 base and J shed 0 bases, with 13 bases lying between them. In DNA form, the CDR3 reads TGCAGCGTTGAAGTACAGGGTTCGATCTCCTACGAGCAGTACTTC. It is translated as CSVEVQGSISYEQYF.

This clone was detected only a few times. DNA of the CDR3: TGCAGCGTTGAAGTACCGGGACAGGGCTTCGGCTACACCTTC. This sequence encodes CSVEVPGQGFGYTF. This chain joins TRBV29-1 and TRBJ1-2; 9 nucleotides match TRBD1. Germline V lookup: CDR1 SQVTM, CDR2 ANQGSEA. The CDR3 length is 14 residues. The J segment lost 8 bases and the V segment lost 1 base, leaving 8 bases of the junction unmatched.

This clone was observed a single time. The V call is TRBV27, the J call TRBJ1-4; 7 nucleotides align to TRBD1. The germline CDR1 and CDR2 sequences are MNHEY and SMNVEV (reference sequence). This CDR3 region has 14 residues. Trimming removed 5 bases from V and 5 bases from J; junction bases left unmatched: 5. The DNA for the CDR3 is TGTGCCAGCAGTAGAGGGACAGCCAATGAAAAACTGTTTTTT. Its translation: CASSRGTANEKLFF.

The genes are TRBV21-1 and TRBJ2-6; the table assigns TRBD1, which was not confirmed against the DNA. TRBV21-1 is classified as a pseudogene. The CDR3 runs to 19 residues. As DNA, the CDR3 is TGTGCCAGCAGCAAAATAAGACAGACCACCAGCTCTGGGGCCAACGTCCTGACTTTC. Its protein is CASSKIRQTTSSGANVLTF.

The chain carries TRBV30 and TRBJ2-7; 8 bases are shared with TRBD1. This CDR3 spans 12 amino acids. Germline loops: CDR1 GTSNPN, CDR2 SVGIG (reference sequence). Germline trimming cut 0 bases from V and 12 bases from J; bases unmatched to any gene: 7. CDR3 in amino acids: CAWSVPGTGLYF. The DNA for the CDR3 is TGTGCCTGGAGTGTACCTGGGACAGGCCTGTACTTC.

The rearrangement joins TRBV2 to TRBJ1-2; 8 nucleotides agree with TRBD1. After removal of 5 bases from V and 6 bases from J, the junction contained 5 bases not matched to a gene. The CDR3 sequence is 13 residues long. From germline, CDR1 is SNHLY and CDR2 FYNNEI. The CDR3 sequence is CASSRQGRDGYTF. For the CDR3, the DNA is TGTGCCAGCAGTCGACAGGGGAGAGATGGCTACACCTTC.

J is TRBJ2-7 and V is TRBV30, with D tentatively TRBD1 (5 bases). The CDR3 extends over 13 amino acids. Germline-derived CDR1 and CDR2 are GTSNPN and SVGIG (reference sequence). V was cut by 4 bases and J by 3 bases, with 13 bases left in between. CDR3 residues: CAWTNQQGYEQYF. In DNA form, the CDR3 reads TGTGCCTGGACCAATCAGCAGGGCTACGAGCAGTACTTC.

V gene TRBV4-1 combines with J gene TRBJ2-7, with a tentative D call TRBD1 (6 bases). The CDR3 spans 15 residues. Trimming removed 4 bases from V and 7 bases from J, with 20 bases in between. Germline V CDR1 and CDR2: MGHRA, YSYEKL. CDR3 loop: CASSLQRGSVGEQYF. The DNA of the CDR3 is TGCGCCAGCAGCCTCCAAAGGGGGAGCGTGGGGGAGCAGTACTTC.

This clone was observed once. The chain recombines TRBV6-5 with TRBJ1-5, with 8 bases fitting TRBD1. Germline V CDR1 and CDR2: MNHEY, SVGAGI. With 5 bases clipped from V and 2 bases from J, the junction kept 5 bases outside the gene matches. The CDR3 sequence is 15 residues long. CDR3 DNA: TGTGCCAGCAGTAAAGGACAGGGCGGCAATCAGCCCCAGCATTTT. Protein sequence: CASSKGQGGNQPQHF.

The chain carries TRBV5-4 and TRBJ2-1; the D gene is possibly TRBD1 (6 bases). Germline V gives CDR1 SGHNT, CDR2 YYREEE (reference sequence). Trimming cost V 3 bases and J 7 bases, with 11 bases left between them. The CDR3 sequence is 13 residues long. In DNA, the CDR3 is TGTGCCAGCAGCTCCCGGACAGAGAATGAGCAGTTCTTC. Protein sequence: CASSSRTENEQFF.

This rearrangement joins TRBV5-1 to TRBJ1-1, with D hard to call. The CDR3 consists of 14 residues. The V end was cut by 0 bases, the J end by 1 base, with 7 bases between. In germline, CDR1 is SGHRS, CDR2 YFSETQ. The chain's CDR3 is CASSLERGNTEAFF. The DNA for the CDR3 is TGCGCCAGCAGCTTGGAACGGGGGAACACTGAAGCTTTCTTT.

This clone was counted once. The chain combines TRBV28 with TRBJ2-7; TRBD1 matches at 7 bases. Germline loops: CDR1 MDHEN, CDR2 SYDVKM. Trimming removed 4 bases from V and 4 bases from J; junction bases left unmatched: 10. There are 15 residues in the CDR3. In nucleotides, the CDR3 is TGTGCCAGCAGTTGGTCGAGACAGGGTTCTTACGAGCAGTACTTC. It specifies CASSWSRQGSYEQYF.

The gene calls are TRBV7-9 and TRBJ2-7; 7 nucleotides line up with TRBD2. Germline lookup yields CDR1 SEHNR and CDR2 FQNEAQ (reference sequence). The J segment lost 1 base and the V segment lost 3 bases, leaving 3 bases of the junction unmatched. The CDR3 is 14 amino acids. This CDR3 is CASSLGGASYEQYF. In nucleotides, the CDR3 is TGTGCCAGCAGCTTGGGAGGGGCTTCCTACGAGCAGTACTTC.

The chain uses TRBV7-9 and TRBJ2-2; 7 bases fit TRBD1. Trimming at V came to 10 bases and at J to 3 bases, leaving 5 bases not matched to a gene. The CDR3 loop spans 13 amino acids. Germline V gene data show CDR1 as SEHNR and CDR2 as FQNEAQ (reference sequence). The CDR3 DNA reads TGTGCCACGACAGGGTTAGACACCGGGGAGCTGTTTTTT. Residues: CATTGLDTGELFF.

This chain uses TRBV2 with TRBJ2-7; TRBD1 aligns across 9 bases. Trimming took 2 bases from V and 2 from J; bases not matched to a gene: 13. CDR1 SNHLY and CDR2 FYNNEI come from the germline V gene. The CDR3 is 18 amino acids. The CDR3 coding sequence is TGTGCCAGCAGTGAACCCTCGACAGGGGGGCTTACGGCCTACGAGCAGTACTTC. Its protein is CASSEPSTGGLTAYEQYF.

The V gene is TRBV7-8, the J gene TRBJ2-3; the match to TRBD1 covers 7 bases. The germline V gene encodes CDR1 SGHVS and CDR2 FQNEAQ. J gave up 2 bases and V 5 bases, and 7 bases lay outside the gene matches. There are 15 residues in the CDR3. This chain's CDR3 is CASSPPGQVTDTQYF. CDR3 in DNA: TGTGCCAGCAGCCCGCCCGGACAGGTCACAGATACGCAGTATTTT.

V usage is TRBV28 and J usage is TRBJ1-2, with 8 nucleotides matching TRBD1. Germline assignment: CDR1 MDHEN and CDR2 SYDVKM. The CDR3 extends over 17 amino acids. V lost 3 bases and J lost 4; bases outside the gene matches: 13. CDR3 sequence reads: CASSLDRATSYSYGYTF. The CDR3 nucleotides read TGTGCCAGCAGTTTGGACAGGGCTACATCCTATTCCTATGGCTACACCTTC.

The chain combines TRBV11-3 with TRBJ1-1; no clear D. The V gene's germline CDR1 is SGHNT and CDR2 YENEEA. This CDR3 has 15 amino acids. V lost 0 bases and J lost 1, with 9 bases in between. DNA for the CDR3: TGTGCCAGCAGCTTAGATCCGGCGGCGAACACTGAAGCTTTCTTT. Its protein product is CASSLDPAANTEAFF.

The chain combines TRBV18 with TRBJ1-4, with 7 positions matching TRBD1. This CDR3 comprises 16 residues. The germline V gene encodes CDR1 KGHSH and CDR2 LQKENI. V trimming: 6 bases; J trimming: 0 bases; junction bases outside the gene matches: 7. CDR3 sequence (DNA): TGTGCCAGCTCGCCCCAGGGGGTTGCAACTAATGAAAAACTGTTTTTT. Its translation is CASSPQGVATNEKLFF.

The chain employs TRBV30 and TRBJ2-3; 9 bases fit TRBD2. The germline gives CDR1 GTSNPN, CDR2 SVGIG (reference sequence). J lost 3 bases, V lost 2 bases, and 12 bases had no gene match. The CDR3 runs to 17 residues. The CDR3 region is CAWSPRRSGGLTDTQYF. Written as DNA, the CDR3 is TGTGCCTGGAGTCCGAGACGTAGCGGGGGACTTACAGATACGCAGTATTTT.

The CDR3 protein is CASSYGAGGADTQYF. The DNA of the CDR3 is TGTGCCAGCAGTTACGGGGCGGGAGGCGCAGATACGCAGTATTTT. The chain combines TRBV6-5 with TRBJ2-3; 8 positions match TRBD2. V was clipped by 2 bases and J by 4 bases; unmatched bases: 5. CDR3 length equals 15 residues. CDR1 and CDR2 (germline): MNHEY, SVGAGI.

This sequence joins TRBV18 and TRBJ2-1, with unresolved D. Trimming pared 5 bases from V and 6 bases from J, leaving 8 bases between. The CDR3 consists of 12 residues. CDR1 is KGHSH and CDR2 is LQKENI in the germline V gene. This CDR3 is CASSISGNEQFF. CDR3 DNA: TGTGCCAGCTCAATCTCGGGCAATGAGCAGTTCTTC.

The chain is built from TRBV19 and TRBJ1-5; D not resolved. Between the trimmed V and J ends, which lost 5 bases and 4 bases, there was a span of 15 bases. Per the germline V gene, CDR1 is LNHDA and CDR2 is SQIVND (reference sequence). The CDR3 runs 15 residues. CDR3 sequence reads: CASSWQEETNQPQHF. Written as DNA, the CDR3 is TGTGCCAGTAGTTGGCAGGAGGAGACTAATCAGCCCCAGCATTTT.

V gene TRBV28 combines with J gene TRBJ2-3, with 7 bases that match TRBD2. CDR1 is MDHEN and CDR2 is SYDVKM in the germline V gene. CDR3 length: 15 residues. The V segment lost 3 bases and the J segment 3 bases; nucleotides outside the gene matches: 6. CDR3 sequence: CASSFAGTKTDTQYF. The DNA of the CDR3 is TGTGCCAGCAGTTTCGCCGGGACTAAAACAGATACGCAGTATTTT. Filled out from reference TRBV28 and TRBJ2-3, the complete variable domain reads DVKVTQSSRYLVKRTGEKVFLECVQDMDHENMFWYRQDPGLGLRLIYFSYDVKMKEKGDIPEGYSVSREKKERFSLILESASTNQTSMYLCASSFAGTKTDTQYFGPGTRLTVL.

The chain is built from TRBV21-1 and TRBJ1-2. TRBV21-1 is classified as a pseudogene. The CDR3 consists of 18 residues. The CDR3 bases are TGTGCCAGCAGCCAAAGGCGGGGGGTCAGGCGGATGGATTATGGCTACACCTTC. It yields the protein CASSQRRGVRRMDYGYTF.

The V gene is TRBV25-1, the J gene TRBJ2-5, with a possible D match to TRBD1 (6 bases). This CDR3 has 14 amino acids. Trimming took off 4 bases at V and 1 base at J, with 10 bases between the two ends. Germline V gives CDR1 MGHDK, CDR2 SYGVNS. The CDR3: CASSGEDSQETQYF. In nucleotides, the CDR3 is TGTGCCAGCAGTGGAGAGGACAGCCAAGAGACCCAGTACTTC.

This chain links TRBV19 with TRBJ2-1, with a possible D match to TRBD2 (5 bases). V lost 3 bases and J lost 8, with 14 bases in between. Germline CDR1 reads LNHDA; CDR2 reads SQIVND (reference sequence). The CDR3 has 14 residues. The CDR3 reads CASSIIGERDEQFF. The DNA of the CDR3 is TGTGCCAGTAGTATTATCGGGGAGCGTGATGAGCAGTTCTTC. The full variable domain, in which reference TRBV19 and TRBJ2-1 provide the parts outside the CDR3, is DGGITQSPKYLFRKEGQNVTLSCEQNLNHDAMYWYRQDPGQGLRLIYYSQIVNDFQKGDIAEGYSVSREKKESFPLTVTSAQKNPTAFYLCASSIIGERDEQFFGPGTRLTVL.

The chain employs TRBV27 and TRBJ2-1; 8 nucleotides align to TRBD2. Germline values: CDR1 MNHEY, CDR2 SMNVEV (reference sequence). V shed 2 bases, J shed 4 bases, and the junction held 4 bases outside the gene matches. The CDR3 is 15 amino acids. The CDR3 spells CASSLMASGYNEQFF. The CDR3 DNA follows: TGTGCCAGCAGTTTAATGGCTAGCGGGTACAATGAGCAGTTCTTC.

As for this clone: The same CDR3 can be traced to other DNA sequences in this sample. The chain links TRBV28 to TRBJ1-1, with D perhaps matching TRBD1 (6 bases). V was pared by 5 bases and J by 0 bases, with 10 bases between. The CDR3 totals 14 residues. Per germline, CDR1 MDHEN and CDR2 SYDVKM. As DNA, the CDR3 is TGTGCCAGCAGTCCGGGACACTTGAACACTGAAGCTTTCTTT. Translated, it gives CASSPGHLNTEAFF.